Reported below is one T cell receptor (beta chain). The germline gene is not matched at one end of the junction; a read error may be the cause. A second about 6 to 12 cycle PCR used barcoded and J-beta primers. Paired-end reads containing CDR3 totaled no fewer than 2.5 million for each sample. A single record per CDR3 protein comes from TCRdb applying MiXCR to the 5' RACE reads. The table includes 750,000 to 950,000 distinct CDR3 sequences, 25% to 35% detected once. The record originates from a study of blood T cells in healthy people across ages. Looked up from germline, CDR1 is KGHSH and CDR2 is LQKENI. This CDR3 has 16 amino acids. These same records also appear under a second study, on T cells of mothers and their children. That paper states: It was related mother-child pairs that showed slightly higher overlap than unrelated pairs, without reaching significance.

This chain joins TRBV18 and TRBJ2-1, with 9 bases fitting TRBD2. Specimen: blood. The source is a woman aged 40 to 50 in good health. The CDR3 region has the DNA TGTGCCAGCCCACCCGAGTTGCGGGGGGGCTACAATGAGCAGTTCTTC. Translated, it gives CASPPELRGGYNEQFF.